These 28 T cell receptor beta chains came from one sample sequenced in a study of identical twins. TCRdb called the 5' RACE reads again in MiXCR, with one record for every CDR3 protein. The data hold around 1.7 million distinct CDR3 sequences, with roughly a third observed a single time. The sequenced sample was cord blood. These receptors originate from a newborn girl in good health.

This clonotype appeared a few times. V and J are TRBV5-1 and TRBJ2-3, with 8 bases fitting TRBD1. The CDR3 is 14 amino acids. CDR1 and CDR2 from the germline V gene are SGHRS and YFSETQ. J lost 4 bases, V lost 4 bases, and 5 bases had no gene match. In DNA, the CDR3 is TGCGCCAGCAGCGGAGCGACAGGGGCAGATACGCAGTATTTT. Translating gives CASSGATGADTQYF.

V and J are TRBV13 and TRBJ2-3; tentative D call: TRBD2 (5 bases). Trimming took 1 base from V and 2 from J, leaving 16 bases between them. Germline V lookup: CDR1 PRHDT, CDR2 FYEKMQ (reference sequence). The length of the CDR3 is 17 residues. CDR3 sequence (DNA): TGTGCCAGCAGCTTAGTTGTCGGGGTTGGTGACACAGATACGCAGTATTTT. It encodes CASSLVVGVGDTDTQYF.

In this sample, this clonotype turned up a few times. This chain links TRBV9 with TRBJ1-4; D may be TRBD1 (6 bases). Trimming cost V 8 bases and J 5 bases, with 22 bases left between them. This CDR3 spans 16 amino acids. Looked up from germline, CDR1 is SGDLS and CDR2 is YYNGEE. As DNA, the CDR3 is TGTGCCAGTGCCCCCTCCCCACAGGGCCTAAATGAAAAACTGTTTTTT. As protein: CASAPSPQGLNEKLFF.

The sample holds a few counts of this clonotype. V is TRBV10-3 and J is TRBJ2-5; 8 bases agree with TRBD2. The CDR3 runs to 18 residues. The trim removed 0 bases at V and 5 bases at J, leaving 14 bases unmatched. Germline V gene sequence: CDR1 ENHRY, CDR2 SYGVKD. CDR3 loop: CAISESGLARYPGETQYF. The CDR3 DNA sequence: TGTGCCATCAGTGAGTCCGGACTAGCAAGGTATCCCGGGGAGACCCAGTACTTC.

As concerns this clonotype: A junction end diverges from the germline sequence, so it may reflect a read error. The rearrangement joins TRBV25-1 to TRBJ1-6; tentative D call: TRBD1 (5 bases). Germline loops: CDR1 MGHDK, CDR2 SYGVNS. This CDR3 is 13 amino acids long. Written as DNA, the CDR3 is TGTGCCAGCATGTCAGACAGTAATTCACCCCCCCACTTT. Translation gives CASMSDSNSPPHF.

This clonotype was observed a handful of times. The chain joins TRBV28 to TRBJ2-1; 10 positions agree with TRBD2. V was pared by 3 bases and J by 7 bases, with 9 bases of the junction left unmatched. The germline gives CDR1 MDHEN, CDR2 SYDVKM. CDR3 length: 16 residues. The CDR3 reads CASSFPLAGVSNEQFF. The CDR3 DNA sequence: TGTGCCAGCAGTTTCCCCCTAGCGGGAGTATCAAATGAGCAGTTCTTC.

This clonotype was seen a few times. The chain couples TRBV20-1 to TRBJ1-6; weak D call: TRBD1 (5 bases). V was clipped by 3 bases and J by 7 bases, with 16 bases between them. Germline CDR1 is DFQATT and CDR2 is SNEGSKA (reference sequence). This CDR3 has 15 amino acids. CDR3 in amino acids: CSARWDGSHNSPLHF. CDR3 DNA: TGCAGTGCTAGGTGGGACGGATCCCACAATTCACCCCTCCACTTT.

V gene TRBV29-1 combines with J gene TRBJ2-1, with 13 bases identical to TRBD2. CDR3 length: 15 amino acids. Germline-derived CDR1 and CDR2 are SQVTM and ANQGSEA. Losses at the gene ends were 4 bases for V and 6 bases for J; bases not matched to a gene: 6. The CDR3 region is CSVARLAGGGNEQFF. The CDR3 nucleotides are TGCAGCGTTGCCCGACTAGCGGGGGGCGGCAATGAGCAGTTCTTC.

The chain links TRBV29-1 to TRBJ2-5; no reliable D call. The CDR3 contains 12 residues. The V end was cut by 6 bases, the J end by 2 bases, with 10 bases between. Germline V gene lookup returns CDR1 SQVTM and CDR2 ANQGSEA. CDR3 sequence reads: CSVLRTQETQYF. CDR3 DNA: TGCAGCGTCCTTCGAACTCAAGAGACCCAGTACTTC. Together with reference TRBV29-1 and TRBJ2-5, the CDR3 gives the full variable domain: SAVISQKPSRDICQRGTSLTIQCQVDSQVTMMFWYRQQPGQSLTLIATANQGSEATYESGFVIDKFPISRPNLTFSTLTVSNMSPEDSSIYLCSVLRTQETQYFGPGTRLLVL.

This clonotype was detected only once. The J gene is TRBJ2-7, the V gene TRBV20-1; no firm D call. Per germline, CDR1 DFQATT and CDR2 SNEGSKA (reference sequence). Trimming shortened V by 0 bases and J by 2 bases, and 11 bases separated the two germline ends. The CDR3 runs 14 residues. DNA for the CDR3: TGCAGTGCTAGAGATGGGCCTTTCGCCTACGAGCAGTACTTC. Translation gives CSARDGPFAYEQYF.

This clonotype was counted ten times or more. The chain joins TRBV12-3 or TRBV12-4 to TRBJ2-7; 7 bases agree with TRBD2. V was clipped by 1 base and J by 2 bases; unmatched bases: 5. The CDR3 runs 15 residues. The CDR3 region is CASSLGGTNPYEQYF. The CDR3, as DNA: TGTGCCAGCAGTTTAGGGGGGACTAACCCCTACGAGCAGTACTTC.

This chain connects TRBV29-1 to TRBJ1-2; perhaps TRBD1 as D (5 bases). V was shortened by 7 bases and J by 2 bases, with 17 bases between the two germline ends. The V gene's germline CDR1 is SQVTM and CDR2 ANQGSEA. The CDR3 loop spans 14 amino acids. The CDR3 sequence: CSAHRLGGNYGYTF. The CDR3 DNA sequence: TGCAGCGCCCACCGCCTCGGGGGGAACTATGGCTACACCTTC.

This clonotype has just a few counts. This chain connects TRBV12-3 or TRBV12-4 to TRBJ2-7; 10 bases are a match to TRBD2. Trimming at V came to 8 bases and at J to 6 bases, leaving 10 bases not matched to a gene. The CDR3 sequence is 14 residues long. The CDR3 loop is CASGRAGGLPEQYF. DNA for the CDR3: TGTGCCAGCGGCCGAGCGGGGGGGTTACCCGAGCAGTACTTC.

The chain carries TRBV4-2 and TRBJ2-3; D is perhaps TRBD2 (6 bases). This CDR3 has 15 amino acids. The V and J ends lost 1 base and 3 bases respectively, with 11 bases between them. Looked up from germline, CDR1 is LGHNA and CDR2 is YNFKEQ. The CDR3 here is CASSQAGEGTDTQYF. The DNA for the CDR3 is TGTGCCAGCAGCCAAGCGGGAGAAGGGACAGATACGCAGTATTTT.

This chain's CDR3 is CASSLVTTSTGTQYF. DNA of the CDR3: TGCGCCAGCAGCTTGGTGACTACGTCCACGGGTACGCAGTATTTT. The V gene is TRBV5-1, the J gene TRBJ2-3, with D perhaps TRBD2 (5 bases). CDR1 is SGHRS, CDR2 YFSETQ, per germline. The V and J ends lost 0 bases and 8 bases respectively, with 16 bases between them. This CDR3 has 15 amino acids.

This clonotype showed up just a few times. This rearrangement joins TRBV6-6 to TRBJ2-4; D perhaps matches TRBD2 (6 bases). The DNA end is more similar to TRBJ2-7, so the J call may be wrong. CDR3 length: 14 residues. Per germline, CDR1 MNHNY and CDR2 SVGAGI (reference sequence). The CDR3 reads CASSYSSEGYEQYF. The CDR3 nucleotides are TGTGCCAGCAGTTACTCATCGGAGGGGTACGAGCAGTACTTC.

The chain's CDR3 is CASSLGRGHQPQHF. CDR3 in DNA: TGTGCCAGCAGTTTAGGCAGGGGGCATCAGCCCCAGCATTTT. The rearrangement links TRBV28 to TRBJ1-5; TRBD1 agrees at 8 bases. V lost 2 bases to trimming and J lost 5 bases; unmatched junction nucleotides: 2. The CDR3 has 14 amino acids. Germline assignment: CDR1 MDHEN and CDR2 SYDVKM.

This clonotype came up a few times. The V call is TRBV7-9, the J call TRBJ2-3, with D possibly being TRBD1 (6 bases). V lost 6 bases, J lost 4 bases, and 11 bases lay in between. Per germline, CDR1 SEHNR and CDR2 FQNEAQ (reference sequence). This CDR3 is built from 13 residues. The CDR3 sequence is CASSGQRPDTQYF. The CDR3 DNA sequence: TGTGCCAGCAGTGGACAGAGACCAGATACGCAGTATTTT.

The chain employs TRBV24-1 and TRBJ2-5; the match to TRBD2 covers 9 bases. The CDR3 covers 14 residues. After removal of 5 bases from V and 11 bases from J, the junction contained 11 bases not matched to a gene. Germline CDR1 and CDR2: KGHDR and SFDVKD. The CDR3 nucleotides are TGTGCCACCAGTGTCACTAGCGGGCCGAATGAGCAGTACTTC. Amino acids: CATSVTSGPNEQYF.

V is TRBV15 and J is TRBJ1-1; D is undetermined. The CDR3 sequence is 12 residues long. V shed 0 bases and J shed 8 bases, with 7 bases lying between them. In germline, CDR1 is LNHNV, CDR2 YYDKDF (reference sequence). DNA of the CDR3: TGTGCCACCAGCAGAGATTTCGGGGAAGCTTTCTTT. It specifies CATSRDFGEAFF.

This clonotype was found a few times. The chain couples TRBV20-1 to TRBJ2-1; 8 bases match TRBD1. Germline CDR1 and CDR2: DFQATT and SNEGSKA (reference sequence). The CDR3 is 15 amino acids. V shed 6 bases and J 3 bases; nucleotides not matched to a gene: 10. CDR3 protein: CSARQRDRFYNEQFF. CDR3 nucleotide sequence: TGCAGTGCGCGCCAACGGGACAGGTTCTACAATGAGCAGTTCTTC.

The chain employs TRBV5-6 and TRBJ2-5; perhaps D is TRBD1 or TRBD2 (6 bases each). V lost 4 bases and J 3 bases, leaving 19 bases between the germline ends. The germline CDR1 and CDR2 sequences are SGHDT and YYEEEE. The CDR3 covers 16 residues. The CDR3 sequence: CASSQYRLGGKETQYF. The DNA for the CDR3 is TGTGCCAGCAGCCAATATCGACTAGGGGGAAAAGAGACCCAGTACTTC.

The genes are TRBV5-1 and TRBJ2-6; D is unclear. Trimming left V 5 bases short and J 0 bases short, with 9 bases between. The CDR3 contains 15 residues. The germline V gene has CDR1 SGHRS and CDR2 YFSETQ. CDR3 in DNA: TGCGCCAGCAGACTGAAGAGCTCTGGGGCCAACGTCCTGACTTTC. Its translation is CASRLKSSGANVLTF.

This chain uses TRBV24-1 with TRBJ1-6; no firm D call. Germline CDR1 is KGHDR and CDR2 is SFDVKD. This CDR3 has 14 amino acids. The ends were cut back, 9 bases at V and 5 bases at J, with 13 bases in the middle. DNA of the CDR3: TGTGCCACCTTCGACGGCCTTAATAATTCACCCCTCCACTTT. It encodes CATFDGLNNSPLHF.

The J gene is TRBJ2-1, the V gene TRBV18; 7 positions agree with TRBD2. The V gene's germline CDR1 is KGHSH and CDR2 LQKENI. Trimming at V came to 2 bases and at J to 6 bases, leaving 7 bases not matched to a gene. The CDR3 length is 15 residues. The CDR3 bases are TGTGCCAGCTCACCAGCTCGGGGAGGGCCCAATGAGCAGTTCTTC. It specifies CASSPARGGPNEQFF.

The DNA for the CDR3 is TGTGCCAGCAGTTCCTCGGGCAGGGGTGGCAATCAGCCCCAGCATTTT. As protein: CASSSSGRGGNQPQHF. The chain is built from TRBV28 and TRBJ1-5, with D possibly matching TRBD1 (6 bases). Germline lookup yields CDR1 MDHEN and CDR2 SYDVKM. With 4 bases removed from V and 2 bases from J, the gap between germline ends came to 15 bases. The CDR3 totals 16 residues.

The genes are TRBV28 and TRBJ2-3; D ambiguous. The CDR3 has 14 amino acids. Between the trimmed V and J ends, which lost 0 bases and 2 bases, there was a span of 6 bases. Germline lookup yields CDR1 MDHEN and CDR2 SYDVKM. CDR3 region: CASSLWSPTDTQYF. The CDR3 DNA is TGTGCCAGCAGTTTATGGTCCCCCACAGATACGCAGTATTTT.

This clonotype was detected once. In DNA, the CDR3 is TGCAGTGCTAGTTTTGTGACTACCAACACCGGGGAGCTGTTTTTT. Protein product: CSASFVTTNTGELFF. The rearrangement uses TRBV20-1 and TRBJ2-2; D is perhaps TRBD2 (5 bases). The V gene's germline CDR1 is DFQATT and CDR2 SNEGSKA (reference sequence). The CDR3 loop spans 15 amino acids. V was pared by 3 bases and J by 2 bases, with 13 bases between.